This TCR beta chain stems from a study of control samples from healthy donors and cancer patients. CDR1 and CDR2 from the germline V gene are LNHDA and SQIVND (reference sequence). The J segment lost 4 bases and the V segment lost 0 bases, leaving 8 bases of the junction unmatched. CDR3 length equals 16 residues. Repertoires were generated with immunoSEQ multiplex PCR, while TCRdb's copy carries only in-frame clones and drops some. Here the sample spans 350,000 to 450,000 clones, 75% to 95% being singletons. The sequence derives from a man in his forties or fifties with head and neck cancer. The J gene is TRBJ1-1, the V gene TRBV19, with TRBD1 matching 7 bases. The specimen was PBMCs. CDR3 nucleotides: TGTGCCAGTAGTATAGATCAAGGGGGCCTGGCCACTGAAGCTTTCTTT. This sequence encodes CASSIDQGGLATEAFF.